The clone carrying this T cell receptor beta chain was detected ten times or more. Antigen: not known. This sample stems from a study of CD8 T cells in ankylosing spondylitis. The study, taken as a whole, reports: The authors found the disease-linked clones to be CD8+ and relatively rare in peripheral blood. Earlier studies detected some motif variants in reactive arthritis synovial fluid and blood. Matched synovial fluid from ankylosing spondylitis patients was reported to be enriched for disease-linked clones.

Using quantitative 5'-RACE with molecular barcodes, the authors made TCR beta libraries. TCRdb re-called the 5' RACE reads with MiXCR, one entry per CDR3 protein. Among 300,000 to 350,000 distinct CDR3 sequences listed, roughly 14% were seen once. The V gene's germline CDR1 is SGDLS and CDR2 YYNGEE. CDR3 length equals 13 residues. V dropped 4 bases and J dropped 7 bases, with 14 bases sitting between them. The chain links TRBV9 to TRBJ1-1, with D perhaps matching TRBD1 (6 bases). The sequence came from a male donor with ankylosing spondylitis or in good health (not recorded which). Sequenced material: blood, either unsorted or a sorted T cell fraction (not recorded which). CDR3 in amino acids: CASSPGQKDEAFF. In DNA, the CDR3 is TGTGCCAGCAGCCCCGGACAGAAAGATGAAGCTTTCTTT.